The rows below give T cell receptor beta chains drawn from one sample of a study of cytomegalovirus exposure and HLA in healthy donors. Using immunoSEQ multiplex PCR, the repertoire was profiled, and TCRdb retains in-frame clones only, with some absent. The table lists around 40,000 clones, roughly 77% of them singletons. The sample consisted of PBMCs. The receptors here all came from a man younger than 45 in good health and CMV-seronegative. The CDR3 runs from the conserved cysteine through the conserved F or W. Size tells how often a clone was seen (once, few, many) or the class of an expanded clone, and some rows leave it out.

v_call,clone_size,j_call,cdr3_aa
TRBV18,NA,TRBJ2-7,CASSWTGGQSYEQYF
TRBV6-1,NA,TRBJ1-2,CASSLRDRDGYTF
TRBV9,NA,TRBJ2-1,CASSVAGGHEQFF
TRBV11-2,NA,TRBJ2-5,CASSLGADRGLETQYF
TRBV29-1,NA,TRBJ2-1,CSVVSPPQPRDRGIDEQFF
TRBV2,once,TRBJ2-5,CASKYGETQYF
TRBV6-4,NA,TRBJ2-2,CASSKTGSDTGELFF
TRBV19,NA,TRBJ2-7,CASSPRLAFSYEQYF
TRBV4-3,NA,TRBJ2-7,CASSQDRAGAPYEQYF
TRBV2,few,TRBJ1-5,CASSEGQGGQPQHF
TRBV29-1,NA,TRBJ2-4,CSALGVAGNIQYF
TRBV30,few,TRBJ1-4,CAWSTAGEKLFF